These T cell receptor beta chains were read from a single sample in a study of post-analysis software for immune sequencing data. TCRdb re-called the PCR reads through MiXCR, storing one row per CDR3 protein. The data contain some 500,000 distinct CDR3 sequences, less than 45% of them seen just once; the ten biggest clones take up about 12%. The specimen was blood. The receptors were sampled from a girl aged 10 to 17 with multiple sclerosis. CDR3s include the opening cysteine and the closing phenylalanine or tryptophan. The order of the fields is D gene, J gene, V gene, clone size, CDR3 protein, CDR3 DNA. D genes are given only for firm matches. Not every row has a clone size; where given, it reads once, few, many or a size class.

D gene: TRBD2
J gene: TRBJ2-3
V gene: TRBV10-3
clone size: -
CDR3 protein: CAISELLAGGTQYF
CDR3 DNA: TGTGCCATCAGTGAGTTGTTAGCGGGAGGCACGCAGTATTTT

D gene: -
J gene: TRBJ1-5
V gene: TRBV2
clone size: -
CDR3 protein: CASSRDVSNQPQHF
CDR3 DNA: TGTGCCAGCAGTCGGGACGTTAGCAATCAGCCCCAGCATTTT

D gene: -
J gene: TRBJ1-1
V gene: TRBV7-9
clone size: -
CDR3 protein: CASSLTVEAFF
CDR3 DNA: TGTGCCAGCAGCCTGACGGTGGAAGCTTTCTTT

D gene: TRBD2
J gene: TRBJ2-1
V gene: TRBV18
clone size: -
CDR3 protein: CASSFERDRYNEQFF
CDR3 DNA: TGTGCCAGCTCATTCGAGCGGGATCGGTACAATGAGCAGTTCTTC

D gene: TRBD1
J gene: TRBJ2-1
V gene: TRBV12-3/TRBV12-4
clone size: -
CDR3 protein: CASSWDREYNEQFF
CDR3 DNA: TGTGCCAGCAGTTGGGACAGGGAATACAATGAGCAGTTCTTC

D gene: -
J gene: TRBJ2-1
V gene: TRBV24-1
clone size: -
CDR3 protein: CATSDLRASSYNEQFF
CDR3 DNA: TGTGCCACCAGTGATTTGCGGGCTAGCTCCTACAATGAGCAGTTCTTC

D gene: TRBD2
J gene: TRBJ2-7
V gene: TRBV27
clone size: -
CDR3 protein: CASSLLAGGSYEQYF
CDR3 DNA: TGCGCCAGCAGCCTACTAGCGGGAGGGTCTTACGAGCAGTACTTC

D gene: -
J gene: TRBJ2-1
V gene: TRBV25-1
clone size: -
CDR3 protein: CASSELKVSSYNEQFF
CDR3 DNA: TGTGCCAGCAGTGAATTGAAGGTTAGCTCCTACAATGAGCAGTTCTTC

D gene: -
J gene: TRBJ2-7
V gene: TRBV25-1
clone size: -
CDR3 protein: CASSDGRAYEQYF
CDR3 DNA: TGTGCCAGCAGTGATGGTAGGGCCTACGAGCAGTACTTC

D gene: TRBD1
J gene: TRBJ2-3
V gene: TRBV18
clone size: -
CDR3 protein: CASSPRTGEADTQYF
CDR3 DNA: TGTGCCAGCTCACCACGGACAGGGGAGGCAGATACGCAGTATTTT

D gene: TRBD2
J gene: TRBJ2-7
V gene: TRBV5-1
clone size: -
CDR3 protein: CASSLGLAGGIYEQYF
CDR3 DNA: TGCGCCAGCAGCCTGGGACTAGCGGGAGGCATCTACGAGCAGTACTTC

D gene: TRBD1
J gene: TRBJ2-1
V gene: TRBV7-9
clone size: once
CDR3 protein: CASSLTGGYYNEQFF
CDR3 DNA: TGTGCCAGCAGCTTGACAGGGGGGTACTACAATGAGCAGTTCTTC

D gene: -
J gene: TRBJ1-2
V gene: TRBV4-1
clone size: -
CDR3 protein: CASSQFIPGGYGYTF
CDR3 DNA: TGCGCCAGCAGCCAATTTATTCCGGGGGGTTATGGCTACACCTTC

D gene: -
J gene: TRBJ1-2
V gene: TRBV29-1
clone size: few
CDR3 protein: CSVGSAGNYGYTF
CDR3 DNA: TGCAGCGTTGGTTCGGCCGGAAACTATGGCTACACCTTC

D gene: -
J gene: TRBJ2-5
V gene: TRBV27
clone size: few
CDR3 protein: CASSFLTDRGEETQYF
CDR3 DNA: TGTGCCAGCAGTTTTCTCACTGACCGGGGTGAAGAGACCCAGTACTTC

D gene: TRBD2
J gene: TRBJ2-2
V gene: TRBV5-1
clone size: -
CDR3 protein: CASGLADNTGELFF
CDR3 DNA: TGCGCCAGCGGCCTAGCGGATAACACCGGGGAGCTGTTTTTT

D gene: -
J gene: TRBJ1-2
V gene: TRBV28
clone size: few
CDR3 protein: CASSPDSQGYGYTF
CDR3 DNA: TGTGCCAGCAGTCCCGACTCACAGGGCTATGGCTACACCTTC

D gene: TRBD2
J gene: TRBJ2-7
V gene: TRBV28
clone size: -
CDR3 protein: CASRGLAGLYEQYF
CDR3 DNA: TGTGCCAGCAGGGGACTAGCGGGACTATACGAGCAGTACTTC

D gene: -
J gene: TRBJ2-7
V gene: TRBV11-2
clone size: -
CDR3 protein: CASSSQGAGNEQYF
CDR3 DNA: TGTGCCAGCAGCTCTCAGGGAGCAGGCAACGAGCAGTACTTC

D gene: -
J gene: TRBJ2-7
V gene: TRBV4-1
clone size: -
CDR3 protein: CASSQDGPPSSYEQYF
CDR3 DNA: TGCGCCAGCAGCCAAGATGGGCCGCCGAGCTCCTACGAGCAGTACTTC

D gene: -
J gene: TRBJ2-7
V gene: TRBV20-1
clone size: -
CDR3 protein: CSALRGQTYEQYF
CDR3 DNA: TGCAGTGCTCTCCGTGGACAAACCTACGAGCAGTACTTC

D gene: -
J gene: TRBJ1-3
V gene: TRBV7-9
clone size: -
CDR3 protein: CASSLVPESGNTIYF
CDR3 DNA: TGTGCCAGCAGCTTAGTCCCAGAAAGCGGAAACACCATATATTTT

D gene: -
J gene: TRBJ2-5
V gene: TRBV6-2/TRBV6-3
clone size: -
CDR3 protein: CASSFGAGEVFQETQYF
CDR3 DNA: TGTGCCAGCAGTTTCGGAGCCGGAGAGGTTTTCCAAGAGACCCAGTACTTC

D gene: -
J gene: TRBJ2-6
V gene: TRBV12-3/TRBV12-4
clone size: once
CDR3 protein: CASADPGRPVSGANVLTF
CDR3 DNA: TGTGCCAGCGCCGATCCGGGACGCCCCGTCTCTGGGGCCAACGTCCTGACTTTC

D gene: -
J gene: TRBJ1-1
V gene: TRBV12-3/TRBV12-4
clone size: few
CDR3 protein: CASSLILNTEAFF
CDR3 DNA: TGTGCCAGCAGCCTAATATTGAACACTGAAGCTTTCTTT

D gene: -
J gene: TRBJ1-5
V gene: TRBV15
clone size: -
CDR3 protein: CATSTNRVFLSQPQHF
CDR3 DNA: TGTGCCACCAGCACGAACAGGGTTTTCTTAAGTCAGCCCCAGCATTTT

D gene: -
J gene: TRBJ2-3
V gene: TRBV24-1
clone size: -
CDR3 protein: CATSGQREDTQYF
CDR3 DNA: TGTGCCACCAGTGGTCAGAGGGAGGATACGCAGTATTTT

D gene: TRBD1
J gene: TRBJ1-2
V gene: TRBV7-2
clone size: -
CDR3 protein: CASSLLRDSGGYTF
CDR3 DNA: TGTGCCAGCAGCTTATTGAGGGACAGCGGTGGCTACACCTTC

D gene: -
J gene: TRBJ2-5
V gene: TRBV7-2
clone size: few
CDR3 protein: CASNPTGQETQYF
CDR3 DNA: TGTGCCAGCAACCCGACAGGCCAAGAGACCCAGTACTTC

D gene: -
J gene: TRBJ2-1
V gene: TRBV4-3
clone size: -
CDR3 protein: CASSQERSGGYNEQFF
CDR3 DNA: TGCGCCAGCAGCCAAGAGAGGAGCGGAGGTTACAATGAGCAGTTCTTC

D gene: -
J gene: TRBJ2-7
V gene: TRBV10-3
clone size: few
CDR3 protein: CAISLGEEQYF
CDR3 DNA: TGTGCCATCAGCTTAGGCGAAGAGCAGTACTTC

D gene: -
J gene: TRBJ1-2
V gene: TRBV7-2
clone size: few
CDR3 protein: CASSSAAKDGYTF
CDR3 DNA: TGTGCCAGCAGCTCCGCGGCGAAAGATGGCTACACCTTC

D gene: -
J gene: TRBJ2-3
V gene: TRBV20-1
clone size: -
CDR3 protein: CSASWFGPDTQYF
CDR3 DNA: TGCAGTGCTAGTTGGTTCGGGCCGGATACGCAGTATTTT

D gene: -
J gene: TRBJ2-1
V gene: TRBV27
clone size: -
CDR3 protein: CASSLRTTAGSSYNEQFF
CDR3 DNA: TGTGCCAGCAGTTTGAGGACAACAGCCGGTAGCTCCTACAATGAGCAGTTCTTC

D gene: TRBD2
J gene: TRBJ2-1
V gene: TRBV7-3
clone size: -
CDR3 protein: CASSSSGNPDNVQFF
CDR3 DNA: TGTGCCAGCAGTTCCAGCGGGAACCCGGACAATGTGCAGTTCTTC

D gene: -
J gene: TRBJ2-1
V gene: TRBV14
clone size: -
CDR3 protein: CASSQVVVAGEQFF
CDR3 DNA: TGTGCCAGCAGCCAAGTGGTCGTGGCGGGCGAGCAGTTCTTC

D gene: -
J gene: TRBJ2-7
V gene: TRBV5-1
clone size: -
CDR3 protein: CASSLNQPYEQYF
CDR3 DNA: TGCGCCAGCAGCTTAAATCAGCCCTACGAGCAGTACTTC

D gene: -
J gene: TRBJ1-4
V gene: TRBV5-1
clone size: -
CDR3 protein: CASSSGSWPSNEKLFF
CDR3 DNA: TGCGCCAGCAGCTCGGGATCATGGCCCTCTAATGAAAAACTGTTTTTT

D gene: -
J gene: TRBJ2-1
V gene: TRBV9
clone size: -
CDR3 protein: CASSVNSYNEQFF
CDR3 DNA: TGTGCCAGCAGCGTGAACTCCTACAATGAGCAGTTCTTC

D gene: TRBD1
J gene: TRBJ1-5
V gene: TRBV20-1
clone size: -
CDR3 protein: CSAKTGATNQPQHF
CDR3 DNA: TGCAGTGCTAAAACAGGGGCTACCAATCAGCCCCAGCATTTT

D gene: -
J gene: TRBJ2-1
V gene: TRBV28
clone size: -
CDR3 protein: CASSLREQFF
CDR3 DNA: TGTGCCAGCAGTTTACGTGAGCAGTTCTTC

D gene: -
J gene: TRBJ1-2
V gene: TRBV12-3/TRBV12-4
clone size: few
CDR3 protein: CASIQQGSFYGYTF
CDR3 DNA: TGTGCCAGCATTCAACAGGGTTCTTTCTATGGCTACACCTTC